This T cell receptor (beta chain) originates from a study of vaccination effects on CD4 cells after COVID-19. Across the study: Two recovered convalescent patients were sampled 16 days and one week pre-vaccination.

This clone has a single count. What it recognizes is unknown. Whole-study results and caveats: Few convalescent patients and no early post-infection timepoints were included in the study.

Sequencing used immunoSEQ multiplex PCR; TCRdb keeps in-frame clones, though not all of them. Counted here are about 70,000 clones, 65% to 85% occurring once; the ten biggest clones make up about 4.7%. Antigen-specific CD4+ T cells were first expanded with viral peptide pools by the ViraFEST assay and only then sequenced. At the end of 9 to 11 days of culture, CD4+ T cells were isolated. According to PCR results, the person was infected with SARS-CoV-2 between March and December 2020. A pool of HIV-1 Nef peptides formed the negative control culture. Germline CDR1 is KGHSH and CDR2 is LQKENI. The CDR3 consists of 17 residues. The V and J ends lost 3 bases and 5 bases respectively, with 23 bases between them.

Sequenced material: CD4+ T cells from PBMCs cultured with HIV peptides, taken before COVID-19 vaccination. Specified subset: HIV-1 Nef peptide pool negative control/reference culture. V and J are TRBV18 and TRBJ2-7, with D tentatively TRBD1 (6 bases). The source of this sequence is a human donor who had a prior SARS-CoV-2 infection. DNA of the CDR3: TGTGCCAGCTCACCTTATATGGGCTCAGGGCAGGGGAACGAGCAGTACTTC. Its protein product is CASSPYMGSGQGNEQYF. Using reference TRBV18 and TRBJ2-7 for the parts outside the CDR3, the full variable domain is NAGVMQNPRHLVRRRGQEARLRCSPMKGHSHVYWYRQLPEEGLKFMVYLQKENIIDESGMPKERFSAEFPKEGPSILRIQQVVRGDSAAYFCASSPYMGSGQGNEQYFGPGTRLTVT.